This TCR beta chain was sequenced in a study of CD8 T cells in ankylosing spondylitis. Study conclusions and caveats: Disease-associated clones were reportedly significantly overrepresented in matched ankylosing spondylitis synovial fluid. Earlier studies detected some motif variants in reactive arthritis synovial fluid and blood. Clones linked with disease were CD8+ and fairly uncommon in the peripheral blood. There was a TCR beta motif, made of several highly homologous variants, that appeared characteristic of ankylosing spondylitis blood.

TCR beta libraries were made by quantitative 5'-RACE with molecular barcodes. TCRdb recomputed calls from the 5' RACE reads with MiXCR, one row per CDR3 protein. The repertoire includes 400,000 or so distinct CDR3 sequences, around 26% of them detected once, and 0.89% sits in the top ten. A word on this clonotype: No antigen is known for it.

This receptor was taken from a male donor with ankylosing spondylitis. The sample comprised blood, either unsorted or a sorted T cell fraction (not recorded which).

CDR3 protein: CATSVADTQYF. Written as DNA, the CDR3 is TGTGCCACCAGTGTGGCAGATACGCAGTATTTT. This chain joins TRBV24-1 and TRBJ2-3; the D is unclear. With 5 bases removed from V and 4 bases from J, the gap between germline ends came to 3 bases. The CDR3 runs to 11 residues. Germline V gives CDR1 KGHDR, CDR2 SFDVKD.